The rows below give T cell receptor beta chains drawn from one sample of a study of T cell repertoires in ileal Crohn's disease. The method was immunoSEQ multiplex PCR; TCRdb's version includes in-frame clones alone and lacks a portion of them. The data show about 4,800 clones, with around 86% seen just once and roughly 4% held by the top ten. Sequenced input: ileal tissue. Receptor source: an adult with Crohn's disease. The CDR3 runs from the conserved cysteine through the conserved F or W. A D gene is named only where the DNA matches it firmly. Where a row states a size, it is once, few, many or the class of an expanded clone; other rows omit it.

>few|TRBJ1-2|TRBV5-5|.|17
CASSFQGSSLSRDGYTF
TGTGCCAGCAGCTTTCAGGGCTCTTCCCTGAGTCGGGATGGCTACACCTTC
>few|TRBJ2-7|TRBV9|TRBD2|15
CASRSRTSGSYEQYF
TGTGCCAGCAGGTCCCGGACTAGCGGGAGTTACGAGCAGTACTTC
>.|TRBJ2-1|TRBV5-1|TRBD1|14
CASRPRTGLNEQFF
TGCGCCAGCAGACCTAGGACAGGGCTCAATGAGCAGTTCTTC
>.|TRBJ2-7|TRBV7-2|.|14
CASSFAFSSYEQYF
TGTGCCAGCAGCTTTGCGTTCTCCTCCTACGAGCAGTACTTC
>.|TRBJ1-5|TRBV4-3|.|15
CASSHGMARDQPQHF
TGCGCCAGCAGCCATGGAATGGCAAGAGATCAGCCCCAGCATTTT
>.|TRBJ1-4|TRBV7-2|.|17
CASSLTSGSSTNEKLFF
TGTGCCAGCAGCCTAACGAGTGGCTCTTCAACTAATGAAAAACTGTTTTTT
>.|TRBJ2-3|TRBV27|.|14
CASSVGVSTDTQYF
TGTGCCAGCAGTGTAGGGGTGAGCACAGATACGCAGTATTTT
>.|TRBJ1-1|TRBV10-2|.|13
CASTKRKNTEAFF
TGCGCCAGCACGAAACGGAAAAACACTGAAGCTTTCTTT
>.|TRBJ2-5|TRBV6-6|.|11
CASTLEGTQYF
TGTGCCAGCACCTTAGAAGGGACCCAGTACTTC
>.|TRBJ1-5|TRBV10-2|TRBD1|14
CASSERAGGQPQHF
TGCGCCAGCAGTGAGAGGGCAGGGGGCCAGCCCCAGCATTTT
>.|TRBJ2-5|TRBV10-3|.|15
CAISESTGAQETQYF
TGTGCCATCAGTGAGTCGACGGGGGCCCAAGAGACCCAGTACTTC
>once|TRBJ1-2|TRBV7-2|.|8
CERYGYTF
TGTGAGAGATATGGCTACACCTTC
>once|TRBJ2-2|TRBV9|.|14
CASSVERDTGELFF
TGTGCCAGCAGCGTAGAAAGGGACACCGGGGAGCTGTTTTTT
>.|TRBJ2-1|TRBV2|TRBD2|18
CASSEALLPAGGPPEQFF
TGTGCCAGCAGTGAAGCGCTCCTTCCCGCGGGAGGGCCCCCCGAGCAGTTCTTC
>.|TRBJ2-1|TRBV2|.|15
CASSGGLLGYNEQFF
TGTGCCAGCAGCGGGGGACTTCTGGGATACAATGAGCAGTTCTTC
>.|TRBJ2-1|TRBV5-1|.|13
CASSPDGVNEQFF
TGCGCCAGCAGCCCGGACGGGGTCAATGAGCAGTTCTTC
>.|TRBJ2-1|TRBV5-1|TRBD2|16
CASSLGSGGPYNKQFF
TGCGCCAGCAGCTTGGGTAGCGGGGGCCCCTACAATAAGCAGTTCTTC
>.|TRBJ1-5|TRBV7-3|.|14
CASSLKRTSRPQHF
TGTGCCAGCAGCTTAAAAAGGACCAGTCGGCCCCAGCATTTT
>.|TRBJ1-1|TRBV7-9|TRBD1|16
CASSPPGQGARAEAFF
TGTGCCAGCAGTCCTCCGGGACAGGGGGCGAGGGCTGAAGCTTTCTTT
>.|TRBJ1-6|TRBV7-9|.|14
CASSLVIEGSPLHF
TGTGCCAGCAGCTTAGTCATCGAGGGTTCACCCCTCCACTTT
>.|TRBJ2-1|TRBV27|TRBD1|15
CASSLAPGQGLEQFF
TGTGCCAGCAGTCTGGCTCCGGGACAGGGTCTTGAGCAGTTCTTC
>once|TRBJ2-1|TRBV10-3|.|13
CAFSQGPYNEQFF
TGTGCCTTCTCCCAGGGTCCCTACAATGAGCAGTTCTTC
>.|TRBJ2-7|TRBV7-8|.|14
CASSLAGELYEQYF
TGTGCCAGCAGCTTAGCTGGGGAGCTATACGAGCAGTACTTC
>.|TRBJ1-1|TRBV7-8|.|14
CASSLGHRNTEAFF
TGTGCCAGCAGCTTAGGACACCGGAACACTGAAGCTTTCTTT
>.|TRBJ1-2|TRBV9|TRBD1|12
CASSRDRQGYTF
TGTGCCAGCAGCCGGGACAGGCAAGGCTACACCTTC
>.|TRBJ1-3|TRBV5-1|TRBD1|17
CASSYWTGGYSGNTIYF
TGCGCCAGCAGCTACTGGACAGGGGGGTATTCTGGAAACACCATATATTTT
>.|TRBJ2-5|TRBV4-1|TRBD2|17
CASSQDRTSGRIETQYF
TGCGCCAGCAGCCAAGATCGGACTAGCGGGAGGATAGAGACCCAGTACTTC
>.|TRBJ2-7|TRBV29-1|.|12
CSASGLSYEQYF
TGCAGCGCGAGCGGGCTTTCCTACGAGCAGTACTTC